The 26 T cell receptor beta chains given below trace back to one sample, sequenced in a study of blood T cells in healthy people across ages. A second PCR, run for roughly 7 to 11 cycles, used a sample-barcoded 5' primer plus a J-beta primer mix. Via MiXCR, TCRdb re-called the 5' RACE reads, giving one row per CDR3 protein. The sample consists of about a million distinct CDR3 sequences, roughly 48% of them appearing once. The sequencing sample was made of blood. The receptors come from a man in his thirties or forties in good health.

The chain has TRBV27 and TRBJ2-1; a weak D match, TRBD2 (7 bases). This CDR3 region has 15 residues. Germline lookup yields CDR1 MNHEY and CDR2 SMNVEV (reference sequence). The V end was cut by 4 bases, the J end by 8 bases, with 18 bases between. The CDR3 reads CASSSLRGASDEQFF. The DNA for the CDR3 is TGTGCCAGCAGTTCCCTTCGGGGGGCAAGCGATGAGCAGTTCTTC.

A few counts support this clonotype. This chain uses TRBV6-6 with TRBJ2-1, with 8 nucleotides matching TRBD1. CDR3 size: 12 residues. Germline CDR1 reads MNHNY; CDR2 reads SVGAGI (reference sequence). Losses at the gene ends were 6 bases for V and 10 bases for J; bases not matched to a gene: 5. The CDR3 region is CASRKDRDEQFF. The CDR3 region has the DNA TGTGCCAGCAGGAAGGACAGGGACGAGCAGTTCTTC.

This clonotype was detected only a few times. The chain has TRBV9 and TRBJ2-3, with D uncertain. Germline CDR1 and CDR2: SGDLS and YYNGEE. The CDR3 runs 16 residues. V gave up 1 base and J gave up 1 base, with 13 bases separating them. The CDR3 DNA sequence: TGTGCCAGCAGCGTATCTTCGCTAGTACGCACAGATACGCAGTATTTT. Translation: CASSVSSLVRTDTQYF.

The V call is TRBV2, the J call TRBJ1-1; D uncertain. CDR1 and CDR2 (germline): SNHLY, FYNNEI. V dropped 8 bases and J dropped 1 base, with 11 bases sitting between them. The CDR3 is made up of 13 amino acids. CDR3 residues: CASLGDSNTEAFF. CDR3 DNA sequence: TGTGCCAGCCTGGGAGACTCGAACACTGAAGCTTTCTTT.

This clonotype has just a few counts. The chain carries TRBV20-1 and TRBJ2-5, with D perhaps matching TRBD2 (5 bases). Germline V gene lookup returns CDR1 DFQATT and CDR2 SNEGSKA (reference sequence). V lost 6 bases to trimming and J lost 5 bases, with 13 bases between them. This CDR3 contains 12 residues. The DNA for the CDR3 is TGCAGTGCCCCGGACTCGGGGGAGACCCAGTACTTC. Translating it yields CSAPDSGETQYF.

The V and J genes are TRBV6-2 or TRBV6-3 and TRBJ2-3; D may be TRBD2 (6 bases). Germline V gene sequence: CDR1 MNHEY, CDR2 SVGEGT. V lost 2 bases to trimming and J lost 3 bases, with 6 bases between them. The CDR3 spans 13 residues. The CDR3 reads CASSYRETDTQYF. CDR3 DNA: TGTGCCAGCAGTTACCGGGAGACAGATACGCAGTATTTT.

The chain uses TRBV3-1 and TRBJ2-3; TRBD2 is a possible D gene (6 bases). The CDR3 has 15 residues. Germline V gene lookup returns CDR1 LGHDT and CDR2 YNNKEL (reference sequence). V lost 4 bases and J 2 bases, leaving 13 bases between the germline ends. In DNA form, the CDR3 reads TGTGCCAGCAGCCCGAAAGGCGGGGTCACAGATACGCAGTATTTT. Protein sequence: CASSPKGGVTDTQYF.

V and J are TRBV9 and TRBJ2-5, with 8 positions matching TRBD2. Unmatched junction bases numbered 5, after V lost 1 base and J lost 3 bases. The germline V gene encodes CDR1 SGDLS and CDR2 YYNGEE. The CDR3 consists of 15 residues. The CDR3 region is CASSVSGGREETQYF. CDR3 DNA sequence: TGTGCCAGCAGCGTAAGCGGGGGAAGAGAAGAGACCCAGTACTTC.

This chain links TRBV6-2 or TRBV6-3 with TRBJ2-7, with a possible D match to TRBD1 (5 bases). The V gene lost 7 bases and the J gene lost 0 bases, with 10 bases spanning the gap. The CDR3 contains 13 residues. Germline-derived CDR1 and CDR2 are MNHEY and SVGEGT. The CDR3 region has the DNA TGTGCCAGCAATGACAGACTCTCCTACGAGCAGTACTTC. This encodes CASNDRLSYEQYF.

V gene TRBV7-9 combines with J gene TRBJ2-3, with D perhaps TRBD2 (6 bases). Germline lookup yields CDR1 SEHNR and CDR2 FQNEAQ (reference sequence). Trimming stripped 1 base from V and 1 base from J, with 12 bases between. The CDR3 has 16 residues. The CDR3 is CASSLVRDFRTDTQYF. The CDR3 region has the DNA TGTGCCAGCAGCTTAGTTAGGGACTTTCGCACAGATACGCAGTATTTT.

This clonotype has at least ten counts. The chain couples TRBV11-2 to TRBJ1-5; D not resolved. With 6 bases removed from V and 2 bases from J, the gap between germline ends came to 11 bases. This CDR3 has 14 amino acids. The germline gives CDR1 SGHAT, CDR2 FQNNGV. The CDR3 sequence: CASSQTDGNQPQHF. Here the CDR3 DNA reads TGTGCCAGCAGTCAGACCGACGGCAATCAGCCCCAGCATTTT.

This clonotype was seen more than once but under ten times. This rearrangement joins TRBV20-1 to TRBJ2-7; 15 positions agree with TRBD2. J lost 3 bases, V lost 0 bases, and 0 bases had no gene match. Germline CDR1 DFQATT, CDR2 SNEGSKA (reference sequence). The CDR3 has 15 amino acids. In nucleotides, the CDR3 is TGCAGTGCTAGAGAGGGACTAGCGGGGGGCTACGAGCAGTACTTC. It is translated as CSAREGLAGGYEQYF.

The chain links TRBV28 to TRBJ1-5; the D is unclear. The CDR3 contains 13 residues. V shed 4 bases and J shed 5 bases, with 9 bases lying between them. CDR1 and CDR2 (germline): MDHEN, SYDVKM. CDR3 nucleotides: TGTGCCAGCAGTTCCGGACGTGATCAGCCCCAGCATTTT. Amino acid sequence: CASSSGRDQPQHF.

The J gene is TRBJ2-7, the V gene TRBV19; D may correspond to TRBD1 or TRBD2 (5 bases each). The DNA matches TRBJ2-5 better at its end, which makes the J call doubtful. This CDR3 is 15 amino acids long. CDR1 LNHDA and CDR2 SQIVND come from the germline V gene (reference sequence). CDR3 amino acids: CASSSYPGDGETQYF. The CDR3 nucleotides read TGTGCCAGTAGTTCATACCCCGGGGACGGGGAGACCCAGTACTTC.

This chain joins TRBV7-9 and TRBJ2-1, with 9 bases lining up with TRBD1. The CDR3 is 18 residues long. From germline, CDR1 is SEHNR and CDR2 FQNEAQ (reference sequence). J lost 5 bases, V lost 1 base, and 12 bases had no gene match. For the CDR3, the DNA is TGTGCCAGCAGCTTAGTTGGGGGAGGACAGGGGAGGCACAATGAGCAGTTCTTC. Protein: CASSLVGGGQGRHNEQFF.

The genes are TRBV4-3 and TRBJ2-2, with D possibly being TRBD2 (5 bases). Trimming took off 0 bases at V and 6 bases at J, with 14 bases between the two ends. Germline lookup yields CDR1 LGHNA and CDR2 YSLEER. The CDR3 contains 16 residues. DNA of the CDR3: TGCGCCAGCAGCCAAGATCCAGCCGCGGGCGCCGGGGAGCTGTTTTTT. This gives the protein CASSQDPAAGAGELFF.

The genes are TRBV6-5 and TRBJ1-6; D remains unclear. CDR1 and CDR2 from the germline V gene are MNHEY and SVGAGI. The CDR3 spans 15 residues. V shed 5 bases and J shed 8 bases, with 16 bases lying between them. DNA for the CDR3: TGTGCCAGCAGTCGCACTCGGGCTAACCATTCACCCCTCCACTTT. It specifies CASSRTRANHSPLHF.

This clonotype was found a few times. This chain connects TRBV13 to TRBJ1-5; the D gene is possibly TRBD1 (6 bases). V was pared by 3 bases and J by 6 bases, with 12 bases between. CDR3 length: 14 amino acids. The germline V gene has CDR1 PRHDT and CDR2 FYEKMQ (reference sequence). CDR3 in DNA: TGTGCCAGCAGCTTTTCGGGGGCAGTTCAGCCCCAGCATTTT. Its protein is CASSFSGAVQPQHF.

The chain carries TRBV7-9 and TRBJ2-4; tentative D call: TRBD1 (5 bases). The tail of the sequence fits TRBJ2-7 better, so the J call may be wrong. The CDR3 contains 14 residues. Germline V gene lookup returns CDR1 SEHNR and CDR2 FQNEAQ (reference sequence). DNA of the CDR3: TGTGCCAGCAGCTTAGCAGGGGAACGCTACGAGCAGTACTTC. It yields the protein CASSLAGERYEQYF.

This clonotype was seen more than once but under ten times. The chain employs TRBV5-4 and TRBJ2-3; D uncertain. CDR3 size: 15 residues. Germline CDR1 SGHNT, CDR2 YYREEE (reference sequence). The V end lost 4 bases, the J end lost 5 bases, and 17 bases lay between the germline ends. CDR3 region: CASSATGRQVDTQYF. CDR3 in DNA: TGTGCCAGCAGCGCCACCGGTAGGCAAGTAGATACGCAGTATTTT.

V and J are TRBV7-2 and TRBJ2-7, with TRBD1 matching over 10 bases. V shed 1 base and J 4 bases; nucleotides not matched to a gene: 7. This CDR3 spans 16 amino acids. Germline CDR1 reads SGHTA; CDR2 reads FQGNSA. The CDR3 DNA reads as TGTGCCAGCAGCTTAGGACCGGGACAGGGGCAATACGAGCAGTACTTC. It encodes CASSLGPGQGQYEQYF.

This clonotype occurred a few times. This chain connects TRBV29-1 to TRBJ1-2, with 7 bases identical to TRBD1. The CDR3 sequence is 11 residues long. J gave up 8 bases and V 8 bases, and 8 bases lay outside the gene matches. Germline CDR1 and CDR2: SQVTM and ANQGSEA. The CDR3 region has the DNA TGCAGCAGCGGGACAGCGACCGGCTACACCTTC. It codes for CSSGTATGYTF.

The chain uses TRBV6-5 and TRBJ2-5, with TRBD2 identical over 7 bases. The J segment lost 5 bases and the V segment lost 0 bases, leaving 9 bases of the junction unmatched. Germline V gives CDR1 MNHEY, CDR2 SVGAGI. The CDR3 loop spans 16 amino acids. The CDR3: CASSYSMGGGTETQYF. Here the CDR3 DNA reads TGTGCCAGCAGTTACTCGATGGGCGGGGGAACGGAGACCCAGTACTTC.

This chain joins TRBV20-1 and TRBJ1-6; tentative D call: TRBD1 (6 bases). This CDR3 has 14 amino acids. V was trimmed by 3 bases and J by 6 bases, leaving 12 bases between them. The germline CDR1 and CDR2 sequences are DFQATT and SNEGSKA (reference sequence). The CDR3 bases are TGCAGTGCTAGTATGGGGGCCTCTAATTCACCCCTCCACTTT. As protein: CSASMGASNSPLHF.

The rearrangement joins TRBV6-1 to TRBJ2-7; D tentatively reads TRBD1 or TRBD2 (5 bases each). Germline V gene sequence: CDR1 MNHNS, CDR2 SASEGT. V gave up 2 bases and J gave up 4 bases, with 9 bases separating them. The CDR3 runs to 13 residues. Written as DNA, the CDR3 is TGTGCCAGCAGTGAAATCGAGGGGTACGAGCAGTACTTC. Residues: CASSEIEGYEQYF.

This clonotype was recorded many times. The rearrangement uses TRBV6-6 and TRBJ2-7, with 11 bases that match TRBD2. CDR1 and CDR2 from the germline V gene are MNHNY and SVGAGI (reference sequence). Germline trimming cut 6 bases from V and 1 base from J; bases unmatched to any gene: 8. The CDR3 has 16 amino acids. The CDR3 DNA reads TGTGCCAGCAGGAGGGGTAGCGGGGGGGTATCCTACGAGCAGTACTTC. Translating gives CASRRGSGGVSYEQYF.